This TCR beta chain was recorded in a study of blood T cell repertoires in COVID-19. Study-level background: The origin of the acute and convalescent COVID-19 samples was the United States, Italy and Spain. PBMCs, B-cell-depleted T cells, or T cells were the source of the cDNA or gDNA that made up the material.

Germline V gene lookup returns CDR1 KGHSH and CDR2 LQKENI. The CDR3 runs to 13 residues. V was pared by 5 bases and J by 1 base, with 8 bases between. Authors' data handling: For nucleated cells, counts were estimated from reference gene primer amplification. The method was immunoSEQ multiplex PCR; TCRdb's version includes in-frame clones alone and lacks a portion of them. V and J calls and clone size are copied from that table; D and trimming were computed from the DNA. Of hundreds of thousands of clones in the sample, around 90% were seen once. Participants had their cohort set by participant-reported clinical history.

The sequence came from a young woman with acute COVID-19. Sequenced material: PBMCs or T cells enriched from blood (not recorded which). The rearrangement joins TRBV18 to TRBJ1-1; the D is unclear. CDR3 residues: CASSTEGNTEAFF. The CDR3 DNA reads TGTGCCAGCTCAACAGAGGGGAACACTGAAGCTTTCTTT.